Each of the 7 T cell receptor beta chains below was sequenced from the same sample in a study of blood T cell repertoires in COVID-19. Profiling relied on immunoSEQ multiplex PCR, and the TCRdb table lists in-frame clones only, not all of them. The sample contains about 83,000 clones, 87% of which appear only once. The sample consisted of peripheral blood. The receptors derive from a woman aged 50 to 65 with active or convalescent COVID-19.

The rearrangement joins TRBV5-1 to TRBJ2-1; D possibly corresponds to TRBD1 (5 bases). Trimming took 0 bases from V and 4 from J, leaving 5 bases between them. Germline V gene lookup returns CDR1 SGHRS and CDR2 YFSETQ. This CDR3 is built from 13 residues. This CDR3 is CASSLGQYNEQFF. As DNA, the CDR3 is TGCGCCAGCAGCTTGGGACAGTACAATGAGCAGTTCTTC.

This clone was recorded once. V and J are TRBV7-2 and TRBJ2-3; tentatively, D is TRBD1 (6 bases). Germline V gene sequence: CDR1 SGHTA, CDR2 FQGNSA. Trimming removed 5 bases at V and 3 bases at J, with 15 bases between. The CDR3 sequence is 15 residues long. CDR3 protein: CASSPILGATDTQYF. The CDR3 bases are TGTGCCAGCAGCCCGATCCTGGGGGCTACAGATACGCAGTATTTT.

The V call is TRBV3-1 (or the pseudogene TRBV3-2), the J call TRBJ1-1; no definite D call. Germline CDR1 LGHDT, CDR2 YNNKEL (reference sequence). V dropped 0 bases and J dropped 5 bases, with 4 bases sitting between them. The CDR3 has 12 residues. CDR3 in DNA: TGTGCCAGCAGCCAAGAGAGAACTGAAGCTTTCTTT. Translation: CASSQERTEAFF.

The chain employs TRBV7-2 and TRBJ2-3; D is unresolved. CDR3 length equals 12 residues. CDR1 is SGHTA, CDR2 FQGNSA, per germline. V was cut by 5 bases and J by 6 bases, with 9 bases left in between. This CDR3 is CASSPQADTQYF. The CDR3 DNA is TGTGCCAGCAGCCCCCAGGCGGATACGCAGTATTTT.

In nucleotides, the CDR3 is TGTGCCAGCAGCTTATTGGGTGGAGGATACGAGCAGTACTTC. This gives the protein CASSLLGGGYEQYF. The rearrangement joins TRBV5-4 to TRBJ2-7, with a tentative D call TRBD2 (5 bases). Trimming removed 2 bases from V and 4 bases from J, with 13 bases in between. Germline V gene sequence: CDR1 SGHNT, CDR2 YYREEE (reference sequence). CDR3 size: 14 residues.

This clone was observed many times. The chain carries TRBV7-2 and TRBJ1-3; tentative D call: TRBD1 (6 bases). This CDR3 is built from 15 residues. The V and J ends lost 3 bases and 3 bases respectively, with 12 bases between them. CDR1 is SGHTA, CDR2 FQGNSA, per germline. CDR3 in amino acids: CASSLDSNGGNTIYF. The CDR3 bases are TGTGCCAGCAGCTTGGACAGTAACGGTGGAAACACCATATATTTT.

This chain joins TRBV6-5 and TRBJ2-5; TRBD1 aligns across 8 bases. V gave up 9 bases and J gave up 4 bases; unmatched junction bases: 7. CDR3 length: 13 amino acids. Germline loops: CDR1 MNHEY, CDR2 SVGAGI. In nucleotides, the CDR3 is TGTGCCAGGGCGGACAGGGTCGGAGAGACCCAGTACTTC. This gives the protein CARADRVGETQYF.